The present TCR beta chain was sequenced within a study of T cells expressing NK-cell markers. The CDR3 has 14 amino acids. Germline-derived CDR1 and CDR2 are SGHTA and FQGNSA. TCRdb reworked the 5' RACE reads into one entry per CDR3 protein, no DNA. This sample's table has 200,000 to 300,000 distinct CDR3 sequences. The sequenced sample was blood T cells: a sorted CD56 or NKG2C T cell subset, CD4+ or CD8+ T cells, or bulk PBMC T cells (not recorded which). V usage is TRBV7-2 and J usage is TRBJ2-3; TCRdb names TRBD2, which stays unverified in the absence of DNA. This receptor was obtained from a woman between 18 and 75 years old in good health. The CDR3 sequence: CASSRDRAGYTQYF.